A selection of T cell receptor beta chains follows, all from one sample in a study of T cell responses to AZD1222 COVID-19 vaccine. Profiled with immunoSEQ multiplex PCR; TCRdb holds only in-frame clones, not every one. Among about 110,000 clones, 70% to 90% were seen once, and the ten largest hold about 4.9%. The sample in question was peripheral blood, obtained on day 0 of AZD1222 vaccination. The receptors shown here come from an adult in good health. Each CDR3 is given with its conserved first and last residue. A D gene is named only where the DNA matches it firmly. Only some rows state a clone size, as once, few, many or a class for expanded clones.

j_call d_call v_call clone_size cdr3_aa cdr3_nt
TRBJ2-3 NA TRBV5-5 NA CASSLGGGHVTDTQYF TGTGCCAGCAGCTTGGGTGGGGGCCACGTCACAGATACGCAGTATTTT
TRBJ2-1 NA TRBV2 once CASSLTRVGNEQFF TGTGCCAGCAGTCTAACAAGGGTCGGTAATGAGCAGTTCTTC
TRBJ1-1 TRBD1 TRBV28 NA CASNPPLTGANTEAFF TGTGCCAGCAATCCGCCGCTTACAGGGGCGAACACTGAAGCTTTCTTT
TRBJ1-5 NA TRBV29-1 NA CSVAIGGDQPQHF TGCAGCGTAGCAATCGGGGGGGATCAGCCCCAGCATTTT
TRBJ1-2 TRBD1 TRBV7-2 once CASSFGGDRAYGYTF TGTGCCAGCAGCTTCGGGGGAGACAGGGCCTATGGCTACACCTTC
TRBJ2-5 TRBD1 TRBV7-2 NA CASSRDRRETQYF TGTGCCAGCAGCAGGGACAGGCGAGAGACCCAGTACTTC
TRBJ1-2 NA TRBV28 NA CASIPGGTYGYTF TGTGCCAGCATCCCCGGGGGGACCTATGGCTACACCTTC
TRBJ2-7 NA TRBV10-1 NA CASAQDSFAEQYF TGCGCCAGCGCCCAGGACAGTTTTGCCGAGCAGTACTTC
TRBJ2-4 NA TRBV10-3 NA CAISETENIQYF TGTGCCATCAGTGAGACAGAAAACATTCAGTACTTC
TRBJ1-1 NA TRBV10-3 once CAITEPPAEAFF TGTGCCATCACCGAACCCCCAGCTGAAGCTTTCTTT
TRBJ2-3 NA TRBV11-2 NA CASSLARARLDTQYF TGTGCCAGCAGCTTGGCAAGGGCGCGGTTGGATACGCAGTATTTT
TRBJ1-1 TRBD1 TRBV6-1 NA CASSEGQGAAMNTEAFF TGTGCCAGCAGTGAGGGACAGGGGGCGGCAATGAACACTGAAGCTTTCTTT
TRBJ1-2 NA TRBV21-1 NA CASSFRTGGANYGYTF TGTGCCAGCAGCTTCAGGACAGGAGGGGCTAACTATGGCTACACCTTC
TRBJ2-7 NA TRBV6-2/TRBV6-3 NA CASTPPRSREQYF TGTGCCAGCACCCCTCCCAGGTCCCGCGAGCAGTACTTC
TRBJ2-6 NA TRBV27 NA CASSFTGITGANVLTF TGTGCCAGCAGTTTCACGGGTATTACTGGGGCCAACGTCCTGACTTTC
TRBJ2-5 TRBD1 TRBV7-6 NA CASSTRDRAETQYF TGTGCCAGCAGTACTCGGGACAGGGCAGAGACCCAGTACTTC
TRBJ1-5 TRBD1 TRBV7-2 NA CASSSDRDQWPQHF TGTGCCAGCAGCTCAGACAGGGATCAATGGCCCCAGCATTTT
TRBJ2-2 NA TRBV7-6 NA CASSPQTNTGELFF TGTGCCAGCAGCCCCCAAACGAACACCGGGGAGCTGTTTTTT
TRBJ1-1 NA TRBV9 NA CASSVGTGANTEAFF TGTGCCAGCAGCGTAGGTACAGGAGCGAACACTGAAGCTTTCTTT
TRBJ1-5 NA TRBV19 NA CASRGGRSNQPQHF TGTGCCTCCCGCGGGGGCAGGAGCAATCAGCCCCAGCATTTT
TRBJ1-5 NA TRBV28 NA CASSFHGSGNQPQHF TGTGCCAGCAGTTTTCACGGTAGCGGCAATCAGCCCCAGCATTTT
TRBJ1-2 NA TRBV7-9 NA CASRKTPDKGGYTF TGTGCCAGCAGAAAGACCCCGGACAAGGGTGGCTACACCTTC
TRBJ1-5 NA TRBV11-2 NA CASSLSLDSNQPQHF TGTGCCAGCAGCTTATCTCTAGATAGCAATCAGCCCCAGCATTTT
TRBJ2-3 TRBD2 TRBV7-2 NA CASSVTSGGAGDTQYF TGTGCCAGCAGCGTAACTAGCGGGGGGGCCGGAGATACGCAGTATTTT
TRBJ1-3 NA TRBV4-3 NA CASSQDLGGDSGNTIYF TGCGCCAGCAGCCAAGATCTAGGCGGCGACTCTGGAAACACCATATATTTT
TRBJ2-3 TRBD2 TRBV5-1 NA CASSLVGPTGGSTDTQYF TGCGCCAGCAGCCTAGTCGGTCCCACGGGGGGAAGCACAGATACGCAGTATTTT
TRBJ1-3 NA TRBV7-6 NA CASSQGAGNSGNTIYF TGTGCCAGCAGCCAGGGAGCCGGGAACTCTGGAAACACCATATATTTT
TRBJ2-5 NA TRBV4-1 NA CASSPSQEVQETQYF TGCGCCAGCAGTCCCTCTCAGGAGGTCCAAGAGACCCAGTACTTC
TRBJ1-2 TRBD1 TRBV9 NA CASSVAGGQGYGYTF TGTGCCAGCAGCGTAGCTGGTGGACAGGGATATGGCTACACCTTC
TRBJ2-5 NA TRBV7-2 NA CASSLGSGGWQETQYF TGTGCCAGCAGCTTAGGTTCGGGGGGCTGGCAAGAGACCCAGTACTTC
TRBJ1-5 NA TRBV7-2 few CASSSESSQPQHF TGTGCCAGCAGCAGCGAATCGTCGCAGCCCCAGCATTTT
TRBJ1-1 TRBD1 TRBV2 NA CASSGQGIGAEAFF TGTGCCAGCAGTGGACAGGGTATTGGAGCTGAAGCTTTCTTT
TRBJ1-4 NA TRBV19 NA CASSKGGYEKLFF TGTGCCAGTAGTAAAGGAGGATACGAAAAACTGTTTTTT
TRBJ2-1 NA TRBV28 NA CASSFPGGGEQFF TGTGCCAGCAGTTTTCCCGGCGGCGGGGAGCAGTTCTTC
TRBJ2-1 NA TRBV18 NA CASSLQESNEQFF TGTGCCAGCTCACTACAGGAGAGCAATGAGCAGTTCTTC
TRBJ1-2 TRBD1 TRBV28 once CASSLVGQGGFTF TGTGCCAGCAGTTTAGTGGGACAGGGAGGCTTCACCTTC
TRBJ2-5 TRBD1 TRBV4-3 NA CASSPAHSRGQETQYF TGCGCCAGCAGCCCCGCTCATTCCAGGGGGCAAGAGACCCAGTACTTC
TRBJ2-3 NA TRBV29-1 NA CSVEPQSTDTQYF TGCAGCGTTGAACCCCAGAGCACAGATACGCAGTATTTT
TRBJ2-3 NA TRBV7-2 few CASSPSWYPDTQYF TGTGCCAGCAGCCCCAGCTGGTATCCAGATACGCAGTATTTT
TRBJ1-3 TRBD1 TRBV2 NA CASSPGTGVGNTIYF TGTGCCAGCAGCCCCGGGACAGGGGTTGGAAACACCATATATTTT
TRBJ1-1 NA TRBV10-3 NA CAISDGVNTEAFF TGTGCCATCAGTGACGGTGTTAACACTGAAGCTTTCTTT
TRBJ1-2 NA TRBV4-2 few CASSQDLRTVYGYTF TGTGCCAGCAGCCAAGATCTAAGGACAGTCTATGGCTACACCTTC
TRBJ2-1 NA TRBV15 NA CATSARPGGHNEQFF TGTGCCACCAGCGCCAGACCCGGGGGGCACAATGAGCAGTTCTTC
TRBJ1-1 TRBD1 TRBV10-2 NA CASRDRDVGAFF TGCGCCAGCCGGGACAGGGACGTGGGAGCTTTCTTT
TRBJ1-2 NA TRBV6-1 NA CASSEVRRPATGYGYTF TGTGCCAGCAGTGAAGTCCGGCGCCCGGCCACCGGATATGGCTACACCTTC
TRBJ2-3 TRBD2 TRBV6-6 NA CASSYGGGADTQYF TGTGCCAGCAGTTATGGCGGGGGGGCAGATACGCAGTATTTT